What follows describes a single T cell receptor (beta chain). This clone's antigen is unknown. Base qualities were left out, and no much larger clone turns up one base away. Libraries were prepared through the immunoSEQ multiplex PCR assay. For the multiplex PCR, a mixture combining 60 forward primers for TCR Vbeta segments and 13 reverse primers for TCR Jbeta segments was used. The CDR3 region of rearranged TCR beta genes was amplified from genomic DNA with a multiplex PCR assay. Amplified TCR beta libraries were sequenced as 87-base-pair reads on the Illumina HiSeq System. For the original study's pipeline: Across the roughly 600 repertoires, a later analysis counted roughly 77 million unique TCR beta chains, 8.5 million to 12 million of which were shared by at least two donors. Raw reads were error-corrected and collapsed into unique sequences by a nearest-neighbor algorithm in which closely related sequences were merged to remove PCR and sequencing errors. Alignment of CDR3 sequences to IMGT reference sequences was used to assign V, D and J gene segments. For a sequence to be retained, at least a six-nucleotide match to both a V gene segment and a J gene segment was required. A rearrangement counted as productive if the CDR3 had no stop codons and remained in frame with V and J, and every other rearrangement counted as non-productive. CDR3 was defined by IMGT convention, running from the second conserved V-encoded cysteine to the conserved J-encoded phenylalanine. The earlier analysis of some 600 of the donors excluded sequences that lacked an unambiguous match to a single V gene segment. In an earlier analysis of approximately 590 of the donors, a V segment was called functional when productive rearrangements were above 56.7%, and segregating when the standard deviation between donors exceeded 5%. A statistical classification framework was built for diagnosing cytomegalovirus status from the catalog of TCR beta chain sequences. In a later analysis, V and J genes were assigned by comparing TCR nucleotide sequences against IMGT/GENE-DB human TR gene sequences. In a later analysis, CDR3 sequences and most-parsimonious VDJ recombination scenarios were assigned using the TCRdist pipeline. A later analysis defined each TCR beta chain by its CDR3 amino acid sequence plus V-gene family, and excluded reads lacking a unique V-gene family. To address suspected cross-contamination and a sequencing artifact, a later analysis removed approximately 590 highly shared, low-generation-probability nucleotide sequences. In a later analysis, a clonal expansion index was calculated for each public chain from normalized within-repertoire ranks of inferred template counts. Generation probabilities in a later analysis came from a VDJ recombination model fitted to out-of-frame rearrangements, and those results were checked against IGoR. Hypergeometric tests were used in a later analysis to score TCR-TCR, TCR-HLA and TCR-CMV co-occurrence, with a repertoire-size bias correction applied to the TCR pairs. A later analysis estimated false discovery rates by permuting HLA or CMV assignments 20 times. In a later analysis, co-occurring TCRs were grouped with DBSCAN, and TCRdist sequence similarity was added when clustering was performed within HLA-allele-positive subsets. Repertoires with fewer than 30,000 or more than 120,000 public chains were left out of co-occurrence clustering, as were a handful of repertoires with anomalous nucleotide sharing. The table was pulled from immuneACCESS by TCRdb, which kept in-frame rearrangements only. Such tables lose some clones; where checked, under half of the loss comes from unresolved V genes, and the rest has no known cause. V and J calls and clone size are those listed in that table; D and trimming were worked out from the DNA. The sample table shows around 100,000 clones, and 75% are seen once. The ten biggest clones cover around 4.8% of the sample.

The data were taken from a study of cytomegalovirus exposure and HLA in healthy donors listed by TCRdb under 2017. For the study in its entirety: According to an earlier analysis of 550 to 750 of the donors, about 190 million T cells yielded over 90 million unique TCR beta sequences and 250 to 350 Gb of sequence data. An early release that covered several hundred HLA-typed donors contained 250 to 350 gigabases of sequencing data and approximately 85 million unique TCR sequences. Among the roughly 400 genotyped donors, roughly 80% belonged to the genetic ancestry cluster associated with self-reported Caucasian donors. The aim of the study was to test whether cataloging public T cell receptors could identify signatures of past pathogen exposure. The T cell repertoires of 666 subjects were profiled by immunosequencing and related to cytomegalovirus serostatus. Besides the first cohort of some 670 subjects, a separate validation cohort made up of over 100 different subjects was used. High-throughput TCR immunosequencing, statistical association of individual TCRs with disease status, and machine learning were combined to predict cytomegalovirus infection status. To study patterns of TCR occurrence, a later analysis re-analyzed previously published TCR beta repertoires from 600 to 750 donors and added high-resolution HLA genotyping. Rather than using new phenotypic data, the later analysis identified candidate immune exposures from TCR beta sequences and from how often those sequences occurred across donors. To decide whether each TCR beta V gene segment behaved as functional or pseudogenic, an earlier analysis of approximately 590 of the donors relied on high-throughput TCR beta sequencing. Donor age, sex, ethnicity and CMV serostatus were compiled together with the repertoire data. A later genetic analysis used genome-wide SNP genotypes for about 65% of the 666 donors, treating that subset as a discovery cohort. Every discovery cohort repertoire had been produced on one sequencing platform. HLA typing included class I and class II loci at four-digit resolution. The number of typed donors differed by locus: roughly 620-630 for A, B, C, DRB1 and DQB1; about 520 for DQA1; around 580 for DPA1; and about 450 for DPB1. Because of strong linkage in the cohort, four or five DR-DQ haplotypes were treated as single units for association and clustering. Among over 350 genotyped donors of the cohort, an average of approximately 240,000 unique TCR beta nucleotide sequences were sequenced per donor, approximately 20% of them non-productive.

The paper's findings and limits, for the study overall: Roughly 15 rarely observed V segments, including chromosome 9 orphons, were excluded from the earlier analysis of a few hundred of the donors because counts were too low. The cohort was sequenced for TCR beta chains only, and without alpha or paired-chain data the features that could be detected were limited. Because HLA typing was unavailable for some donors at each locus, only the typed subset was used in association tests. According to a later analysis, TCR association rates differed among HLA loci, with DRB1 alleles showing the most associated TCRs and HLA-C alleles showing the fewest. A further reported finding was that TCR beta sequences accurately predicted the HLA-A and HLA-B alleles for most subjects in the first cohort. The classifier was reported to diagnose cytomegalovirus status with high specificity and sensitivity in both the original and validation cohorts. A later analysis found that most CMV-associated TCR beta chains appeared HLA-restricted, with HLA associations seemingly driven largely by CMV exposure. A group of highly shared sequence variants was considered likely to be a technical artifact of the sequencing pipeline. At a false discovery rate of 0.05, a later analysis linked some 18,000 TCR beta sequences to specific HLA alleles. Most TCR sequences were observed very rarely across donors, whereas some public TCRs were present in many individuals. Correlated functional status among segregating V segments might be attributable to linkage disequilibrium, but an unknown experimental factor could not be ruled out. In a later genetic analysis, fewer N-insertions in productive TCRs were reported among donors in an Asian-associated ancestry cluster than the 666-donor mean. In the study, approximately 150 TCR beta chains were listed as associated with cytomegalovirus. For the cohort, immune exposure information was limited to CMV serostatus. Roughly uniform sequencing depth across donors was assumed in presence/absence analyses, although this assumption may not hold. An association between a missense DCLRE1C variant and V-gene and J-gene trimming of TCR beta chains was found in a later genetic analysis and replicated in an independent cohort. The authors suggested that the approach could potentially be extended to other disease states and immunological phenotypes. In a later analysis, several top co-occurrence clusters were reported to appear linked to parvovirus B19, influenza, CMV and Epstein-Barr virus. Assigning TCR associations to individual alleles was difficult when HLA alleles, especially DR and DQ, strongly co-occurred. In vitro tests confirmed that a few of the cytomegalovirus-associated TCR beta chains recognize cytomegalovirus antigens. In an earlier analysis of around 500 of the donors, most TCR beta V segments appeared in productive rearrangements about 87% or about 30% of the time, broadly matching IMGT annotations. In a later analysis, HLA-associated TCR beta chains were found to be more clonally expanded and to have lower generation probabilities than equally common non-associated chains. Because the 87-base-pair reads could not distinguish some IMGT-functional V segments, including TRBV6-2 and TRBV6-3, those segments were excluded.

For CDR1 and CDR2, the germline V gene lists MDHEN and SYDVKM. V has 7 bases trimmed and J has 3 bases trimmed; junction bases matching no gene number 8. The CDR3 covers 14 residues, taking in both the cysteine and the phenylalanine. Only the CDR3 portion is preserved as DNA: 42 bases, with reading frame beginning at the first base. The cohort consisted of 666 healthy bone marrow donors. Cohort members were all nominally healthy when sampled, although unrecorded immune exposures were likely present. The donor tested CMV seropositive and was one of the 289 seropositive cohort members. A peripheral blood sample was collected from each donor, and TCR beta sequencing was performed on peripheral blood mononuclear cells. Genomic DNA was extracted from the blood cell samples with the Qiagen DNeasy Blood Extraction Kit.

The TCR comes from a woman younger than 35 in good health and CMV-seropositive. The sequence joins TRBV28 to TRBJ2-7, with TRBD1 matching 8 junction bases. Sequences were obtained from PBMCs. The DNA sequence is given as TGTGCCAGCACCCTCAGGGGGCGAGGCTACGAGCAGTACTTC. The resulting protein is CASTLRGRGYEQYF.